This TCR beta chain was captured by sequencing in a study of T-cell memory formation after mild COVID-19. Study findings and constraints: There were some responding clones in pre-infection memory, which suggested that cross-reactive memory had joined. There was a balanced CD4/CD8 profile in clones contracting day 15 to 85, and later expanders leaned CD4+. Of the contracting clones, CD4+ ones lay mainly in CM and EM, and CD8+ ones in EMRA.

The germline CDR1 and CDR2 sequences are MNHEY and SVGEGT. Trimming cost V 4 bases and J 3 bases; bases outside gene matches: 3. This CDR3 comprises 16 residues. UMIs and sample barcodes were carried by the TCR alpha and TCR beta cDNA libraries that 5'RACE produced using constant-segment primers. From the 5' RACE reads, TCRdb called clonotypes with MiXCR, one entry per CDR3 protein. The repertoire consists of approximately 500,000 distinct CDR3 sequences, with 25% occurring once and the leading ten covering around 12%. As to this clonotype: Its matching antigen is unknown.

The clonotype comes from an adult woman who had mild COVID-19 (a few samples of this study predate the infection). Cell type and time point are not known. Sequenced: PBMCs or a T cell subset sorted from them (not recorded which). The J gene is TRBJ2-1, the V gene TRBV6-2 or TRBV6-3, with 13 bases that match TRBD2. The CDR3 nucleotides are TGTGCCAGCAGTTCCGGGACTAGCGGGAACTACAATGAGCAGTTCTTC. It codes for CASSSGTSGNYNEQFF.